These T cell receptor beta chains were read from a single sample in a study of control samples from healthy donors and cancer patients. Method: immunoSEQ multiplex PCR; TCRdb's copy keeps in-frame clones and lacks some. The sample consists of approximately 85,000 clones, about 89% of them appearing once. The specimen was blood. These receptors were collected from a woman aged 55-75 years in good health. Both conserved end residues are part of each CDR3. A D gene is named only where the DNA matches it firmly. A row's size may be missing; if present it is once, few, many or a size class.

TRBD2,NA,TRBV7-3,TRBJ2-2,TGTGCCAGCAGCCTTTGGGCGGGACTAGCGGGAGCCGGGGAGCTGTTTTTT,CASSLWAGLAGAGELFF
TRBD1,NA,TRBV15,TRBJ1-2,TGTGCCACCAGCAGACACCTTGGACAGGGAAACTATGGCTACACCTTC,CATSRHLGQGNYGYTF
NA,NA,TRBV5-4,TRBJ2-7,TGTGCCAGCAGCTTGGGTCGGGGGGCAAACTACGAGCAGTACTTC,CASSLGRGANYEQYF
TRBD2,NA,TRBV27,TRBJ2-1,TGTGCCAGCAGTCGCACACCCCCTGCGGGGGTAGGGGATGTAAAGCAGTTCTTC,CASSRTPPAGVGDVKQFF
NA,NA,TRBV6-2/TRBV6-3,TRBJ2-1,TGTGCCAGCAGCCCGGCAGGGCCGGGAGATGAGCAGTTCTTC,CASSPAGPGDEQFF
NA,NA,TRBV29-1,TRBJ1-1,TGCAGCGTTACTAGAGGACAGACGAACACTGAAGCTTTCTTT,CSVTRGQTNTEAFF
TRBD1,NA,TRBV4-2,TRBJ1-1,TGTGCCAGCAGTCCGTTACGACAGGGCTCTGAAGCTTTCTTT,CASSPLRQGSEAFF
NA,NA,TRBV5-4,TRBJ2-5,TGTGCCAGCAGCTTGGTGGCGCAAGAGACCCAGTACTTC,CASSLVAQETQYF
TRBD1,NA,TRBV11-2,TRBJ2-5,TGTGCCAGCAGCTTAGTTCCCAGGGGGCGTGAGGAGACCCAGTACTTC,CASSLVPRGREETQYF
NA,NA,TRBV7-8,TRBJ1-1,TGTGCCAGCAGCGAAGTGGACAGGAACACTGAAGCTTTCTTT,CASSEVDRNTEAFF
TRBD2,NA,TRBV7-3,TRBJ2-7,TGTGCCAGCAGCTTACGGGGGGAACACGAGCAGTACTTC,CASSLRGEHEQYF
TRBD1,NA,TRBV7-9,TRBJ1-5,TGTGCCAGCAGCGAGACAGGGTATAGCAATCAGCCCCAGCATTTT,CASSETGYSNQPQHF
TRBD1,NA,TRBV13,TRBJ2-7,TGTGCCAGCAGCTTAGTGGGAGGGACAGGGGCCTACGAGCAGTACTTC,CASSLVGGTGAYEQYF
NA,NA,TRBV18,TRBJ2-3,TGTGCCAGCTCGCAGGATCGAGGGGCAGATACGCAGTATTTT,CASSQDRGADTQYF
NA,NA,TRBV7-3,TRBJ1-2,TGTGCCAGCAGCCCAGGTCTGACAGGAAGGTATGGCTACACCTTC,CASSPGLTGRYGYTF
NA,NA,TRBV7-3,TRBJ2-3,TGTGCCAGCAGCTTAGGGGCACTATCCTCCGCAGATACGCAGTATTTT,CASSLGALSSADTQYF
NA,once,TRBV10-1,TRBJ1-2,TGCGCCAGCAGCTCAGGCTATAGGGGCTATGGCTACACCTTC,CASSSGYRGYGYTF
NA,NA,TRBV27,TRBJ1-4,TGTGCCAGCAGTTTATCCCTTGGAGGTCGTGAAAAACTGTTTTTT,CASSLSLGGREKLFF
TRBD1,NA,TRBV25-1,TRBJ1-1,TGTGCCAGCAGTGACAGGGGGCGTAGGAACACTGAAGCTTTCTTT,CASSDRGRRNTEAFF
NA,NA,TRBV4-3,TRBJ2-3,TGCGCCAGCAGCCAAGATCAGGTCGGGACTGGAGCAACAGATACGCAGTATTTT,CASSQDQVGTGATDTQYF
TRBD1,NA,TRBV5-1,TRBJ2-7,TGCGCCAGCAGCTTGGACAGGGGAACCTACGAGCAGTACTTC,CASSLDRGTYEQYF
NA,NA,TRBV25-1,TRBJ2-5,TGTGCCAGCAGTGAATATGGAGACAGAAAAAGGAAGACCCAGTACTTC,CASSEYGDRKRKTQYF
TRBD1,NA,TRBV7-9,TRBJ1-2,TGTGCCAGCAGCCTCGACAGGGAAGTGAACTATGGCTACACCTTC,CASSLDREVNYGYTF
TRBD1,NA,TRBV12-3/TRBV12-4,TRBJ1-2,TGTGCCAGCAGTACGGGACAGAGAGGTGGCTACACCTTC,CASSTGQRGGYTF
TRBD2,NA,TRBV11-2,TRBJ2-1,TGTGCCAGCAGCCCCAGACTAGCGGCCTCCAGTGAGCAGTTCTTC,CASSPRLAASSEQFF
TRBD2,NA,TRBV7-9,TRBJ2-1,TGTGCCAGCAGCCCTACTAGCGGGAGGCGGAATGAGCAGTTCTTC,CASSPTSGRRNEQFF
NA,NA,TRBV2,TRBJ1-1,TGTGCCAGCAGTGAACTGTTCGGGGCCGGGGACACTGAAGCTTTCTTT,CASSELFGAGDTEAFF
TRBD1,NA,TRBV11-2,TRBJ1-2,TGTGCCAGCAGCTTAACTCACGCCAGGGGGCAGGCTAACTATGGCTACACCTTC,CASSLTHARGQANYGYTF
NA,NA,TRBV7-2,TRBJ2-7,TGTGCCAGCAGCTCTAATAGCTACGAGCAGTACTTC,CASSSNSYEQYF
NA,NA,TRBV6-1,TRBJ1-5,TGTGCCAGCAGTGAGGGGAGGGGGTACAATCAGCCCCAGCATTTT,CASSEGRGYNQPQHF
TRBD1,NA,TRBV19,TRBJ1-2,TGTGCCAGTAGTTCCCGGACAGGGGGCCGAGGCTACACCTTC,CASSSRTGGRGYTF
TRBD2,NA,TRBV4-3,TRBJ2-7,TGCGCCAGCAGCCGCGGACTAGCGGGAGGGAGCTCCTACGAGCAGTACTTC,CASSRGLAGGSSYEQYF
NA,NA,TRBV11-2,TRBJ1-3,TGTGCCAGCAGCTTAGGAGGCAGGGTTTCTGGAAACACCATATATTTT,CASSLGGRVSGNTIYF
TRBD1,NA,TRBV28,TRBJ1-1,TGTGCCAGCACCTCTAGGACCAGGGGGGCCAGGATGAACACTGAAGCTTTCTTT,CASTSRTRGARMNTEAFF
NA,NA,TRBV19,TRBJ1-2,TGTGCCAGTAGTATTACGCGCAGAGGGACACCCGATTTCTATGGCTACACCTTC,CASSITRRGTPDFYGYTF
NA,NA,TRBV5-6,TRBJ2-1,TGTGCCAGCAGCTTGGGTCGCACATCCTACAATGAGCAGTTCTTC,CASSLGRTSYNEQFF